The 25 T cell receptor beta chains reported below all come from one sample, sequenced in a study of human T cells and chemical hapten exposure. TCRdb independently ran MiXCR on the RACE reads; one entry per CDR3 protein. Among 85,000 to 130,000 distinct CDR3 sequences listed, around 12% were seen once. Noted time point: pre-sensitization, week 0. Treatment described: therapeutic diphenylcyclopropenone sensitization with weekly scalp DPC. Sequencing was performed on whole blood, taken in connection with sensitization to the hapten diphenylcyclopropenone (DPC). The source is a woman aged 45-60 years with alopecia areata. Some clones in this sample may be carry-over from other donors' samples.

This clonotype was observed many times. The chain has TRBV6-5 and TRBJ2-7; no clear D gene. V was trimmed by 0 bases and J by 2 bases, leaving 8 bases between them. This CDR3 has 14 residues. CDR1 is MNHEY and CDR2 is SVGAGI in the germline V gene. In DNA, the CDR3 is TGTGCCAGCAGTTACTCAGGGCTCGCCTACGAGCAGTACTTC. Its protein product is CASSYSGLAYEQYF.

This clonotype was counted between two and nine times. The chain carries TRBV6-5 and TRBJ2-5, with a tentative D call TRBD2 (6 bases). V lost 7 bases and J 2 bases, leaving 14 bases between the germline ends. Looked up from germline, CDR1 is MNHEY and CDR2 is SVGAGI. CDR3 length: 14 amino acids. The CDR3 coding sequence is TGTGCCAGCACCTCCGCGGGAACGCAAGAGACCCAGTACTTC. This gives the protein CASTSAGTQETQYF.

The V gene is TRBV19, the J gene TRBJ2-1, with 8 nucleotides matching TRBD1. CDR1 LNHDA and CDR2 SQIVND come from the germline V gene (reference sequence). The CDR3 contains 16 residues. Losses at the gene ends were 8 bases for V and 8 bases for J; bases not matched to a gene: 17. The CDR3 loop is CASGGGRTGLVDEQFF. The CDR3 nucleotides read TGTGCCAGTGGAGGGGGGAGGACAGGGTTGGTGGATGAGCAGTTCTTC.

This clonotype has only one observation. CDR3 region: CASSQDFTYEQYF. In nucleotides, the CDR3 is TGTGCCAGCAGCCAAGATTTTACTTACGAGCAGTACTTC. V and J are TRBV4-2 and TRBJ2-7; D ambiguous. The CDR3 loop spans 13 amino acids. V shed 0 bases and J shed 4 bases, with 7 bases lying between them. Germline CDR1 reads LGHNA; CDR2 reads YNFKEQ.

The chain's CDR3 is CASSGGTGVRADTQYF. CDR3 coding DNA: TGTGCCAGCAGTGGGGGGACAGGGGTCAGGGCAGATACGCAGTATTTT. The chain uses TRBV6-5 and TRBJ2-3, with TRBD1 identical over 10 bases. The CDR3 runs to 16 residues. From germline, CDR1 is MNHEY and CDR2 SVGAGI. After removal of 5 bases from V and 4 bases from J, the junction contained 9 bases not matched to a gene.

The chain carries TRBV28 and TRBJ1-4; 8 nucleotides align to TRBD1. CDR3 length equals 15 residues. Trimming at V came to 7 bases and at J to 0 bases, leaving 4 bases not matched to a gene. Germline CDR1 reads MDHEN; CDR2 reads SYDVKM. The DNA for the CDR3 is TGTGCCAGCACCCCGGGACAGGCAACTAATGAAAAACTGTTTTTT. Its translation: CASTPGQATNEKLFF.

This clonotype was recorded many times. V is TRBV29-1 and J is TRBJ2-1; no clear D. V was shortened by 2 bases and J by 5 bases, with 7 bases between the two germline ends. The germline V gene has CDR1 SQVTM and CDR2 ANQGSEA. There are 12 residues in the CDR3. CDR3 residues: CSVEFGNNEQFF. The CDR3 bases are TGCAGCGTTGAATTCGGCAACAATGAGCAGTTCTTC.

The chain recombines TRBV20-1 with TRBJ2-7; maybe TRBD2 (6 bases). V was trimmed by 5 bases and J by 4 bases, leaving 18 bases between them. From germline, CDR1 is DFQATT and CDR2 SNEGSKA (reference sequence). The CDR3 is 14 residues long. CDR3 loop: CSASGTLAQYEQYF. The CDR3 nucleotides are TGCAGTGCTTCCGGGACTTTGGCTCAATACGAGCAGTACTTC.

This chain links TRBV12-3 or TRBV12-4 with TRBJ2-1; D is perhaps TRBD1 (5 bases). CDR3 length equals 12 residues. Trimming left V 6 bases short and J 6 bases short, with 9 bases between. The CDR3: CASSAQGNEQFF. The CDR3 bases are TGTGCCAGCAGCGCCCAGGGCAATGAGCAGTTCTTC.

The J gene is TRBJ1-2, the V gene TRBV28, with D uncertain. The CDR3 extends over 11 amino acids. Germline V gives CDR1 MDHEN, CDR2 SYDVKM. The V end lost 4 bases, the J end lost 7 bases, and 7 bases lay between the germline ends. The CDR3 loop is CASSWLAGYTF. The DNA of the CDR3 is TGTGCCAGCAGTTGGTTGGCTGGCTACACCTTC.

The gene calls are TRBV29-1 and TRBJ2-4, with no clear D. Trimming left V 7 bases short and J 0 bases short, with 10 bases between. Germline lookup yields CDR1 SQVTM and CDR2 ANQGSEA. The CDR3 extends over 13 amino acids. The CDR3 is CSGSGSAKNIQYF. CDR3 DNA sequence: TGCAGCGGGAGTGGGTCAGCCAAAAACATTCAGTACTTC.

This clonotype was counted between two and nine times. The CDR3, as DNA: TGTGCCAGCAGCTTGCACCTAGCTACCTACGAGCAGTACTTC. Its translation: CASSLHLATYEQYF. The V gene is TRBV5-4, the J gene TRBJ2-7; the D gene is possibly TRBD2 (5 bases). Between the trimmed V and J ends, which lost 1 base and 2 bases, there was a span of 10 bases. CDR3 length: 14 residues. In germline, CDR1 is SGHNT, CDR2 YYREEE (reference sequence).

This chain uses TRBV20-1 with TRBJ2-2, with 9 bases that match TRBD1. CDR3 length equals 14 residues. V lost 1 base to trimming and J lost 3 bases; unmatched junction nucleotides: 0. CDR1 and CDR2 (germline): DFQATT, SNEGSKA (reference sequence). The CDR3 loop reads CSARGDRDTGELFF. The CDR3 nucleotides read TGCAGTGCTAGAGGGGACAGGGACACCGGGGAGCTGTTTTTT.

This clonotype was counted between two and nine times. V is TRBV7-8 and J is TRBJ2-7; D is possibly TRBD2 (6 bases). This CDR3 comprises 15 residues. Germline lookup yields CDR1 SGHVS and CDR2 FQNEAQ. Trimming removed 4 bases from V and 3 bases from J, with 16 bases in between. The CDR3 nucleotides read TGTGCCAGCAGCTACCGACTAGACAAACACTACGAGCAGTACTTC. Translating gives CASSYRLDKHYEQYF. Looking up the rest from reference TRBV7-8 and TRBJ2-7 gives the full variable domain: GAGVSQSPRYKVAKRGQDVALRCDPISGHVSLFWYQQALGQGPEFLTYFQNEAQLDKSGLPSDRFFAERPEGSVSTLKIQRTQQEDSAVYLCASSYRLDKHYEQYFGPGTRLTVT.

This clonotype was counted a few times. The chain links TRBV3-1 to TRBJ2-7; unclear D gene. The CDR3 spans 15 residues. V was cut by 0 bases and J by 6 bases, with 15 bases left in between. Looked up from germline, CDR1 is LGHDT and CDR2 is YNNKEL (reference sequence). This chain's CDR3 is CASSQEGRLQSEQYF. The CDR3 nucleotides read TGTGCCAGCAGCCAAGAAGGCCGGCTACAGTCCGAGCAGTACTTC.

At least ten counts were recorded for this clonotype. This chain links TRBV5-1 with TRBJ1-1, with 7 bases matching TRBD1. CDR1 SGHRS and CDR2 YFSETQ come from the germline V gene. The V gene end was trimmed by 2 bases and the J gene end by 0 bases; junction bases not matched to a gene: 4. The CDR3 sequence is 15 residues long. The CDR3 loop is CASSLDGQVNTEAFF. CDR3 nucleotide sequence: TGCGCCAGCAGCTTAGATGGACAGGTGAACACTGAAGCTTTCTTT. The full variable domain, completed using reference TRBV5-1 and TRBJ1-1, is KAGVTQTPRYLIKTRGQQVTLSCSPISGHRSVSWYQQTPGQGLQFLFEYFSETQRNKGNFPGRFSGRQFSNSRSEMNVSTLELGDSALYLCASSLDGQVNTEAFFGQGTRLTVV.

This clonotype was seen at least ten times. In DNA, the CDR3 is TGTGCCAGCAGCAAGCTAGCGGGCCTCAGCACAGATACGCAGTATTTT. This sequence encodes CASSKLAGLSTDTQYF. The chain joins TRBV7-2 to TRBJ2-3, with TRBD2 matching 8 bases. Germline CDR1 reads SGHTA; CDR2 reads FQGNSA. This CDR3 region has 16 residues. V was pared by 5 bases and J by 0 bases, with 7 bases of the junction left unmatched. Variable domain in full (rest from reference TRBV7-2 and TRBJ2-3): GAGVSQSPSNKVTEKGKDVELRCDPISGHTALYWYRQSLGQGLEFLIYFQGNSAPDKSGLPSDRFSAERTGGSVSTLTIQRTQQEDSAVYLCASSKLAGLSTDTQYFGPGTRLTVL.

This rearrangement joins TRBV4-3 to TRBJ1-5; D remains unclear. Germline V CDR1 and CDR2: LGHNA, YSLEER. The ends were cut back, 1 base at V and 10 bases at J, with 11 bases in the middle. This CDR3 has 13 residues. This CDR3 is CASSQVINVPQHF. The CDR3 nucleotides read TGCGCCAGCAGCCAAGTTATTAACGTTCCCCAGCATTTT.

DNA of the CDR3: TGCAGCGGACAGGGGGAATCCTACGAGCAGTACTTC. It yields the protein CSGQGESYEQYF. The chain links TRBV29-1 to TRBJ2-7, with 9 bases aligning to TRBD1. The CDR3 loop spans 12 amino acids. The trim removed 7 bases at V and 1 base at J, leaving 2 bases unmatched. CDR1 and CDR2 (germline): SQVTM, ANQGSEA.

This clonotype showed up just a few times. The chain joins TRBV29-1 to TRBJ2-2; D could derive from TRBD1 or TRBD2 (5 bases each). Trimming took off 3 bases at V and 4 bases at J, with 15 bases between the two ends. This CDR3 region has 15 residues. Germline V gives CDR1 SQVTM, CDR2 ANQGSEA. The CDR3 region is CSVEVGAIPTGELFF. CDR3 DNA sequence: TGCAGCGTTGAGGTCGGGGCCATCCCCACCGGGGAGCTGTTTTTT.

This clonotype showed up just a few times. CDR3 protein: CASSYGTSGGHFQETQYF. DNA of the CDR3: TGTGCCAGCAGTTACGGGACTAGCGGGGGGCACTTCCAAGAGACCCAGTACTTC. The chain employs TRBV6-6 and TRBJ2-5; 15 bases line up with TRBD2. The CDR3 extends over 18 amino acids. Trimming at V came to 2 bases and at J to 1 base, leaving 5 bases not matched to a gene. Looked up from germline, CDR1 is MNHNY and CDR2 is SVGAGI (reference sequence).

In its sample, this clonotype was seen once. CDR3 region: CASRYLSQGADTGELFF. As DNA, the CDR3 is TGTGCAAGTCGCTACTTAAGCCAGGGGGCTGACACCGGGGAGCTGTTTTTT. The chain has TRBV12-2 and TRBJ2-2; TRBD1 is taken as the D call from the table, unchecked against the DNA. TRBV12-2 represents a pseudogene. The CDR3 sequence is 17 residues long.

Points on this clonotype: One junction end disagrees with the germline gene, perhaps due to a read error. The chain combines TRBV28 with TRBJ2-1, with D unresolved. Germline loops: CDR1 MDHEN, CDR2 SYDVKM. This CDR3 region has 12 residues. The CDR3 spells CAIGSTANEQFF. The CDR3, as DNA: TGCGCTATCGGATCTACGGCCAATGAGCAGTTCTTC.

This clonotype came up a few times. The chain recombines TRBV29-1 with TRBJ1-6; tentatively, D is TRBD1 (6 bases). The CDR3 has 13 amino acids. Germline V gene data show CDR1 as SQVTM and CDR2 as ANQGSEA. V gave up 6 bases and J gave up 7 bases, with 13 bases separating them. Here the CDR3 DNA reads TGCAGCGTCTCCACAGGGTCAAATTCACCCCTCCACTTT. This encodes CSVSTGSNSPLHF.

With regard to this clonotype: The junction does not match germline at one end; this may be a read error. The V call is TRBV7-7, the J call TRBJ2-2; 9 nucleotides align to TRBD1. Germline CDR1 reads SSHAT; CDR2 reads FNYEAQ (reference sequence). The CDR3 has 17 residues. The CDR3: CASSSTGGRLRTGELFF. The CDR3 coding sequence is TGTGCTAGCAGCTCGACAGGGGGGAGGCTTCGGACCGGGGAGCTGTTTTTT.